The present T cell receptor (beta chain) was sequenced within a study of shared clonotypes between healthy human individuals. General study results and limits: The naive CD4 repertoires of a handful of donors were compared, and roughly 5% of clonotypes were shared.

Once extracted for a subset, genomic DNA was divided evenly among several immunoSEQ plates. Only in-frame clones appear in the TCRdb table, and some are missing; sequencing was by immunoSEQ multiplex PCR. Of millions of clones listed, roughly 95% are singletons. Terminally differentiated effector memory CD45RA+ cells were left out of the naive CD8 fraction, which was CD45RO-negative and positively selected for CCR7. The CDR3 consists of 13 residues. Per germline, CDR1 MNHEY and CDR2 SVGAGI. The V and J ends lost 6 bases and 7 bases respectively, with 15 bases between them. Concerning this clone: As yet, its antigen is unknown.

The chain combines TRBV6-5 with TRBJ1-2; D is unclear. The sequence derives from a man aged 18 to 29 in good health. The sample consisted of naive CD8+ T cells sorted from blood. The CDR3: CASSSEYGSGYTF. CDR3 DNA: TGTGCCAGCAGCTCCGAGTACGGCTCTGGCTACACCTTC.